The rows below give T cell receptor beta chains drawn from one sample of a study of blood T cell repertoires in COVID-19. The repertoire was sequenced with immunoSEQ multiplex PCR; TCRdb's copy has only in-frame clones and lacks some. Among around 250,000 clones listed, 80% to 90% were seen once. The sequenced sample was PBMCs or T cells enriched from blood (not recorded which). The receptors were sampled from a woman in her forties who had been exposed to COVID-19. Each CDR3 is given with its conserved first and last residue. The order of the fields is V gene, J gene, D gene, clone size, CDR3 protein, CDR3 DNA. The D gene is left open where the match is weak. Size is omitted from some rows. Given values are once, few, many or a class for expanded clones.

v_call: TRBV29-1
j_call: TRBJ1-1
d_call: .
clone_size: .
cdr3_aa: CSVDSKLRDTEAFF
cdr3_nt: TGCAGCGTAGACTCCAAACTCCGGGACACTGAAGCTTTCTTT

v_call: TRBV28
j_call: TRBJ1-2
d_call: .
clone_size: .
cdr3_aa: CATEEGTYGYTF
cdr3_nt: TGTGCCACCGAGGAGGGAACCTATGGCTACACCTTC

v_call: TRBV11-3
j_call: TRBJ2-5
d_call: TRBD1
clone_size: .
cdr3_aa: CASSLGTGGETQYF
cdr3_nt: TGTGCCAGCAGCCTGGGGACAGGGGGAGAGACCCAGTACTTC

v_call: TRBV9
j_call: TRBJ2-3
d_call: .
clone_size: once
cdr3_aa: CASSVVSQTDTQYF
cdr3_nt: TGTGCCAGCAGCGTAGTCTCTCAGACAGATACGCAGTATTTT

v_call: TRBV29-1
j_call: TRBJ2-7
d_call: .
clone_size: .
cdr3_aa: CSVGEQINYEQYF
cdr3_nt: TGCAGCGTTGGTGAACAGATTAACTACGAGCAGTACTTC

v_call: TRBV5-1
j_call: TRBJ2-3
d_call: TRBD1
clone_size: .
cdr3_aa: CASSSARDREYF
cdr3_nt: TGCGCCAGCAGCTCGGCACGGGACAGGGAGTATTTT

v_call: TRBV4-2
j_call: TRBJ1-3
d_call: TRBD1
clone_size: .
cdr3_aa: CASSAQGGSGNTIYF
cdr3_nt: TGTGCCAGCAGCGCACAGGGGGGCTCTGGAAACACCATATATTTT

v_call: TRBV6-2/TRBV6-3
j_call: TRBJ2-7
d_call: .
clone_size: .
cdr3_aa: CASSKGGTYEQYF
cdr3_nt: TGTGCCAGCAGTAAAGGAGGAACCTACGAGCAGTACTTC

v_call: TRBV4-2
j_call: TRBJ2-3
d_call: .
clone_size: .
cdr3_aa: CASSQDLLSTDTQYF
cdr3_nt: TGTGCCAGCAGCCAAGATCTACTAAGCACAGATACGCAGTATTTT

v_call: TRBV6-5
j_call: TRBJ2-6
d_call: .
clone_size: once
cdr3_aa: CASREGQSGANVLTF
cdr3_nt: TGTGCCAGCAGGGAGGGACAGTCTGGGGCCAACGTCCTGACTTTC

v_call: TRBV2
j_call: TRBJ1-2
d_call: TRBD1
clone_size: .
cdr3_aa: CASSEGTGGINYTF
cdr3_nt: TGTGCCAGCAGTGAGGGGACAGGCGGAATTAACTACACCTTC

v_call: TRBV25-1
j_call: TRBJ1-6
d_call: .
clone_size: .
cdr3_aa: CASRDSGKHSPLHF
cdr3_nt: TGTGCCAGCAGGGACAGTGGTAAACATTCACCCCTCCACTTT

v_call: TRBV2
j_call: TRBJ2-7
d_call: TRBD1
clone_size: .
cdr3_aa: CASTEDRPTYEQYF
cdr3_nt: TGTGCCAGCACCGAGGACAGGCCTACCTACGAGCAGTACTTC

v_call: TRBV4-2
j_call: TRBJ1-5
d_call: .
clone_size: .
cdr3_aa: CASSQEGSHNQPQHF
cdr3_nt: TGTGCCAGCAGCCAAGAGGGCAGCCATAATCAGCCCCAGCATTTT

v_call: TRBV9
j_call: TRBJ1-6
d_call: .
clone_size: .
cdr3_aa: CASSAQGSGNSPLHF
cdr3_nt: TGTGCCAGCAGCGCCCAGGGAAGTGGAAATTCACCCCTCCACTTT

v_call: TRBV28
j_call: TRBJ1-5
d_call: .
clone_size: .
cdr3_aa: CASSKQVFDQPQHF
cdr3_nt: TGTGCCAGCAGCAAACAGGTGTTTGACCAGCCCCAGCATTTT

v_call: TRBV3-1/TRBV3-2
j_call: TRBJ1-6
d_call: TRBD1
clone_size: .
cdr3_aa: CASTETTGTGLHF
cdr3_nt: TGTGCCAGCACCGAAACCACCGGGACAGGCCTCCACTTT

v_call: TRBV6-1
j_call: TRBJ2-3
d_call: .
clone_size: .
cdr3_aa: CASSEGSWTISTDTQYF
cdr3_nt: TGTGCCAGCAGTGAAGGATCTTGGACAATAAGCACAGATACGCAGTATTTT

v_call: TRBV5-8
j_call: TRBJ2-1
d_call: TRBD2
clone_size: .
cdr3_aa: CASSLDDRDYNEQFF
cdr3_nt: TGTGCCAGCAGCTTGGACGACCGGGACTATAATGAGCAGTTCTTC

v_call: TRBV9
j_call: TRBJ1-6
d_call: TRBD1
clone_size: .
cdr3_aa: CASSAGQGENSPLHF
cdr3_nt: TGTGCCAGCAGCGCGGGACAGGGCGAGAATTCACCCCTCCACTTT

v_call: TRBV30
j_call: TRBJ2-6
d_call: TRBD2
clone_size: .
cdr3_aa: CAWSVKLAGDPGANVLTF
cdr3_nt: TGTGCCTGGAGTGTAAAGCTAGCGGGGGATCCTGGGGCCAACGTCCTGACTTTC

v_call: TRBV7-2
j_call: TRBJ2-4
d_call: .
clone_size: .
cdr3_aa: CASSLGVSLGNIQYF
cdr3_nt: TGTGCCAGCAGCTTAGGTGTCTCACTCGGAAACATTCAGTACTTC

v_call: TRBV4-3
j_call: TRBJ2-3
d_call: TRBD2
clone_size: .
cdr3_aa: CASSQDKSGGYLRSTDTQYF
cdr3_nt: TGCGCCAGCAGCCAAGATAAGAGCGGGGGTTACCTCCGAAGCACAGATACGCAGTATTTT

v_call: TRBV13
j_call: TRBJ2-5
d_call: TRBD2
clone_size: .
cdr3_aa: CASSGMTSRSKETQYF
cdr3_nt: TGTGCCAGCAGCGGTATGACTAGCAGGAGTAAAGAGACCCAGTACTTC

v_call: TRBV24-1
j_call: TRBJ2-2
d_call: .
clone_size: once
cdr3_aa: CATSDLQAKLFF
cdr3_nt: TGTGCCACCAGTGATTTGCAGGCAAAGCTGTTTTTT

v_call: TRBV3-1/TRBV3-2
j_call: TRBJ2-7
d_call: TRBD1
clone_size: .
cdr3_aa: CASSDFGTGWGEQYF
cdr3_nt: TGTGCCAGCAGCGACTTTGGGACAGGTTGGGGTGAGCAGTACTTC

v_call: TRBV30
j_call: TRBJ1-6
d_call: .
clone_size: few
cdr3_aa: CAWSVGRSTESNSPLHF
cdr3_nt: TGTGCCTGGAGTGTGGGCAGGTCAACCGAATCAAATTCACCCCTCCACTTT

v_call: TRBV18
j_call: TRBJ2-1
d_call: TRBD1
clone_size: .
cdr3_aa: CASSLRDRVNEQFF
cdr3_nt: TGTGCCAGCTCACTAAGGGACAGAGTGAATGAGCAGTTCTTC

v_call: TRBV5-1
j_call: TRBJ1-5
d_call: .
clone_size: few
cdr3_aa: CASSLGPGHINQPQHF
cdr3_nt: TGTGCCAGCAGCTTGGGGCCGGGACACATAAATCAGCCCCAGCATTTT

v_call: TRBV5-1
j_call: TRBJ1-2
d_call: TRBD1
clone_size: .
cdr3_aa: CASSLGTVFDGYTF
cdr3_nt: TGTGCCAGCAGCTTGGGGACAGTTTTCGATGGCTACACCTTC

v_call: TRBV7-7
j_call: TRBJ2-1
d_call: TRBD1
clone_size: .
cdr3_aa: CASRRDRSAKSSYNEQFF
cdr3_nt: TGTGCTAGCAGAAGGGACAGGTCCGCTAAGAGCTCCTACAATGAGCAGTTCTTC

v_call: TRBV2
j_call: TRBJ1-3
d_call: .
clone_size: once
cdr3_aa: CASSVEARSSGNTIYF
cdr3_nt: TGTGCCAGCAGTGTGGAAGCACGGAGCTCTGGAAACACCATATATTTT

v_call: TRBV7-9
j_call: TRBJ1-4
d_call: .
clone_size: .
cdr3_aa: CASQGSTNEKLFF
cdr3_nt: TGTGCCAGTCAGGGGTCAACTAATGAAAAACTGTTTTTT

v_call: TRBV20-1
j_call: TRBJ1-3
d_call: TRBD1
clone_size: .
cdr3_aa: CSASLQGGKTIYF
cdr3_nt: TGCAGTGCTAGTTTACAGGGGGGAAAGACCATATATTTT

v_call: TRBV28
j_call: TRBJ1-1
d_call: TRBD1
clone_size: .
cdr3_aa: CASRGEQGVGEAFF
cdr3_nt: TGTGCCAGCAGGGGTGAACAGGGGGTGGGTGAAGCTTTCTTT

v_call: TRBV28
j_call: TRBJ2-1
d_call: .
clone_size: .
cdr3_aa: CASSVQVYEQFF
cdr3_nt: TGTGCCAGCAGCGTACAGGTTTATGAGCAGTTCTTC

v_call: TRBV5-4
j_call: TRBJ2-2
d_call: .
clone_size: .
cdr3_aa: CASSLVGSVTGELFF
cdr3_nt: TGTGCCAGCAGCTTGGTTGGTTCAGTCACCGGGGAGCTGTTTTTT

v_call: TRBV5-4
j_call: TRBJ2-3
d_call: .
clone_size: .
cdr3_aa: CASSLLSGRDTQYF
cdr3_nt: TGTGCCAGCAGCTTGTTATCAGGGCGGGATACGCAGTATTTT

v_call: TRBV10-1
j_call: TRBJ1-1
d_call: TRBD1
clone_size: .
cdr3_aa: CASRSRQGANTEAFF
cdr3_nt: TGCGCCAGCAGATCTAGACAGGGGGCGAACACTGAAGCTTTCTTT

v_call: TRBV4-2
j_call: TRBJ1-4
d_call: .
clone_size: .
cdr3_aa: CASSQEVGREGEKLFF
cdr3_nt: TGTGCCAGCAGCCAAGAGGTAGGGAGGGAAGGTGAAAAACTGTTTTTT